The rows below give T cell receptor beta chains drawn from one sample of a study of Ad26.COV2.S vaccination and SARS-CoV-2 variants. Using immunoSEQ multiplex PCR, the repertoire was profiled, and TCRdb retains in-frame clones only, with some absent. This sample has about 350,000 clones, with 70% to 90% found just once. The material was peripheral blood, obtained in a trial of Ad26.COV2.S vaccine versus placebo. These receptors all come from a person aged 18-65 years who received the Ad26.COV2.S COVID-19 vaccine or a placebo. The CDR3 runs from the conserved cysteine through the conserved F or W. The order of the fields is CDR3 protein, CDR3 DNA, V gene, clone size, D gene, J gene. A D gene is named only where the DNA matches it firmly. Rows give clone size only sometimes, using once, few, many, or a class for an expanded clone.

CDR3: CASSKASGGASYNEQFF; DNA: TGTGCCAGTAGTAAAGCCTCGGGAGGGGCCTCCTACAATGAGCAGTTCTTC; V: TRBV19; size: NA; D: TRBD2; J: TRBJ2-1
CDR3: CASTVTGFRSTDTQYF; DNA: TGTGCCAGCACCGTGACAGGGTTCCGCAGCACAGATACGCAGTATTTT; V: TRBV28; size: NA; D: TRBD1; J: TRBJ2-3
CDR3: CASNSDYTYNEQFF; DNA: TGTGCCAGCAACTCGGACTATACCTACAATGAGCAGTTCTTC; V: TRBV28; size: few; D: NA; J: TRBJ2-1
CDR3: CASSYSRDRGYEQYF; DNA: TGTGCCAGCAGTTACTCGAGGGACAGGGGGTACGAGCAGTACTTC; V: TRBV6-5; size: NA; D: TRBD1; J: TRBJ2-7
CDR3: CASSLSGGVPDTQYF; DNA: TGTGCCAGCAGCCTCAGCGGGGGGGTTCCAGATACGCAGTATTTT; V: TRBV6-5; size: NA; D: TRBD2; J: TRBJ2-3
CDR3: CASSGTGSNQPQHF; DNA: TGTGCCAGCAGTGGGACAGGTAGCAATCAGCCCCAGCATTTT; V: TRBV25-1; size: NA; D: TRBD1; J: TRBJ1-5
CDR3: CASSRRQGVYGYTF; DNA: TGTGCCAGCAGCCGAAGACAGGGGGTTTATGGCTACACCTTC; V: TRBV6-5; size: NA; D: TRBD1; J: TRBJ1-2
CDR3: CASSFGRQGSSSYNSPLHF; DNA: TGTGCCAGCAGTTTTGGTAGACAGGGGTCAAGCTCCTATAATTCACCCCTCCACTTT; V: TRBV28; size: NA; D: TRBD1; J: TRBJ1-6
CDR3: CATQTSAGNEQFF; DNA: TGTGCCACCCAGACTAGCGCTGGGAATGAGCAGTTCTTC; V: TRBV19; size: NA; D: TRBD2; J: TRBJ2-1
CDR3: CASSPPADTEAFF; DNA: TGTGCCAGCAGCCCCCCGGCGGACACTGAAGCTTTCTTT; V: TRBV11-2; size: NA; D: NA; J: TRBJ1-1
CDR3: CASSRDGTDYGYTF; DNA: TGTGCCAGTAGTAGGGACGGGACGGACTATGGCTACACCTTC; V: TRBV19; size: NA; D: NA; J: TRBJ1-2
CDR3: CASSLALDRLETQYF; DNA: TGTGCCAGCAGCTTAGCGTTGGACAGGTTGGAGACCCAGTACTTC; V: TRBV7-8; size: NA; D: TRBD1; J: TRBJ2-5
CDR3: CASRWSSGNTIYF; DNA: TGTGCCAGTAGATGGAGCTCTGGAAACACCATATATTTT; V: TRBV19; size: NA; D: NA; J: TRBJ1-3
CDR3: CASSLVGDPNEKLFF; DNA: TGCGCCAGCAGCTTGGTGGGGGACCCCAATGAAAAACTGTTTTTT; V: TRBV5-1; size: once; D: NA; J: TRBJ1-4
CDR3: CASQVREKLFF; DNA: TGTGCCAGCCAAGTTAGGGAAAAACTGTTTTTT; V: TRBV6-5; size: NA; D: NA; J: TRBJ1-4
CDR3: CASSGFGGLNTGELFF; DNA: TGTGCCAGCAGTGGGTTTGGGGGTTTGAACACCGGGGAGCTGTTTTTT; V: TRBV6-1; size: NA; D: NA; J: TRBJ2-2
CDR3: CASSLAPGVSSGELFF; DNA: TGTGCTAGCAGCTTAGCACCGGGGGTATCTTCCGGGGAGCTGTTTTTT; V: TRBV7-7; size: NA; D: NA; J: TRBJ2-2
CDR3: CASSPPGARETQYF; DNA: TGTGCCAGCAGTCCCCCGGGGGCGAGGGAGACCCAGTACTTC; V: TRBV7-2; size: NA; D: NA; J: TRBJ2-5
CDR3: CASSYAGGTEAFF; DNA: TGTGCCAGCAGTTACGCGGGAGGCACTGAAGCTTTCTTT; V: TRBV6-2/TRBV6-3; size: NA; D: NA; J: TRBJ1-1
CDR3: CASSFGFGGGPNEQFF; DNA: TGTGCCAGCAGTTTTGGGTTCGGGGGAGGGCCCAATGAGCAGTTCTTC; V: TRBV27; size: NA; D: TRBD2; J: TRBJ2-1
CDR3: CASSPPSYEQYF; DNA: TGTGCCAGCAGTCCCCCCTCCTACGAGCAGTACTTC; V: TRBV27; size: NA; D: NA; J: TRBJ2-7
CDR3: CASSQDVSGVYNEQFF; DNA: TGCGCCAGCAGCCAAGACGTAAGCGGGGTTTACAATGAGCAGTTCTTC; V: TRBV4-3; size: once; D: TRBD2; J: TRBJ2-1
CDR3: CASSGTGLYNEQFF; DNA: TGCGCCAGCTCCGGGACAGGGCTTTACAATGAGCAGTTCTTC; V: TRBV5-1; size: NA; D: TRBD1; J: TRBJ2-1
CDR3: CATSIPEEGNQPQHF; DNA: TGTGCCACCAGCATACCAGAAGAGGGCAATCAGCCCCAGCATTTT; V: TRBV15; size: NA; D: NA; J: TRBJ1-5
CDR3: CASGSKNKTGDGETQYF; DNA: TGTGCTAGTGGTTCAAAAAATAAGACAGGGGATGGGGAGACCCAGTACTTC; V: TRBV12-5; size: NA; D: TRBD1; J: TRBJ2-5
CDR3: CASSVESGRQNIQYF; DNA: TGTGCCAGCAGCGTAGAGAGTGGGCGTCAAAACATTCAGTACTTC; V: TRBV9; size: NA; D: NA; J: TRBJ2-4
CDR3: CASSLNTGELFF; DNA: TGTGCCAGCAGCTTAAACACCGGGGAGCTGTTTTTT; V: TRBV7-2; size: NA; D: NA; J: TRBJ2-2
CDR3: CASRGLRGAFPGALHF; DNA: TGTGCCAGCAGGGGCCTTCGAGGGGCCTTCCCGGGGGCCCTCCACTTT; V: TRBV27; size: NA; D: NA; J: TRBJ1-6
CDR3: CASSRDRTDTQYF; DNA: TGTGCCAGCAGCCGCGACAGAACAGATACGCAGTATTTT; V: TRBV7-3; size: NA; D: NA; J: TRBJ2-3
CDR3: CASSVNGDSGNTIYF; DNA: TGTGCCAGCAGTGTGAACGGCGACTCTGGAAACACCATATATTTT; V: TRBV6-4; size: NA; D: NA; J: TRBJ1-3
CDR3: CASSYSSGRGAEAFF; DNA: TGTGCCAGCAGTTACTCAAGCGGACGAGGGGCTGAAGCTTTCTTT; V: TRBV6-5; size: once; D: NA; J: TRBJ1-1
CDR3: CASSPYKGDTEAFF; DNA: TGTGCCAGCTCACCTTATAAAGGGGACACTGAAGCTTTCTTT; V: TRBV18; size: NA; D: NA; J: TRBJ1-1
CDR3: CASSLRPRDALTEKLFF; DNA: TGCGCCAGCAGCTTGAGACCAAGGGATGCGCTAACTGAAAAACTGTTTTTT; V: TRBV5-1; size: NA; D: NA; J: TRBJ1-4
CDR3: CASSYDARLETQYF; DNA: TGTGCCAGCAGTTACGACGCAAGATTAGAGACCCAGTACTTC; V: TRBV6-6; size: once; D: NA; J: TRBJ2-5
CDR3: CASSEVGLSPGEQYF; DNA: TGTGCCAGCAGTGAAGTGGGACTGAGCCCCGGCGAGCAGTACTTC; V: TRBV6-1; size: NA; D: NA; J: TRBJ2-7
CDR3: CASSLVRAAIYQPQHF; DNA: TGTGCCAGCAGCTTAGTCAGGGCTGCCATCTATCAGCCCCAGCATTTT; V: TRBV7-8; size: NA; D: NA; J: TRBJ1-5
CDR3: CASSPNYEQYF; DNA: TGTGCCAGCAGCCCGAACTACGAGCAGTACTTC; V: TRBV7-9; size: NA; D: NA; J: TRBJ2-7
CDR3: CASRTPGLGGEQFF; DNA: TGTGCCAGCAGGACACCGGGACTAGGGGGTGAGCAGTTCTTC; V: TRBV21-1; size: once; D: NA; J: TRBJ2-1
CDR3: CASSQGGWGSGSGNTIYF; DNA: TGTGCCAGCAGCCAAGGAGGTTGGGGCAGTGGCTCTGGAAACACCATATATTTT; V: TRBV3-1/TRBV3-2; size: NA; D: NA; J: TRBJ1-3
CDR3: CASSRRAARVTLSTDTQYF; DNA: TGCGCCAGCAGCCGCCGGGCCGCACGGGTCACCCTTAGCACAGATACGCAGTATTTT; V: TRBV4-1; size: NA; D: NA; J: TRBJ2-3
CDR3: CASSIPGRPNSPLHF; DNA: TGTGCCAGCAGCATACCGGGACGGCCGAATTCACCCCTCCACTTT; V: TRBV5-4; size: NA; D: NA; J: TRBJ1-6
CDR3: CASSWDRDYPQPQHF; DNA: TGTGCCAGCAGCTGGGACAGGGATTATCCTCAGCCCCAGCATTTT; V: TRBV27; size: NA; D: TRBD1; J: TRBJ1-5
CDR3: CASSSTGTRNTEAFF; DNA: TGTGCCAGCAGCTCGACAGGGACCCGTAACACTGAAGCTTTCTTT; V: TRBV5-4; size: NA; D: TRBD1; J: TRBJ1-1
CDR3: CASIPTEVRYEQYF; DNA: TGTGCCAGCATCCCGACGGAGGTAAGGTACGAGCAGTACTTC; V: TRBV21-1; size: few; D: NA; J: TRBJ2-7
CDR3: CASSGGSRGSYNSPLHF; DNA: TGTGCCAGCAGTGGGGGATCCAGGGGCTCCTATAATTCACCCCTCCACTTT; V: TRBV6-1; size: NA; D: NA; J: TRBJ1-6
CDR3: CSAQGAANTGELFF; DNA: TGCAGCGCCCAGGGGGCGGCGAACACCGGGGAGCTGTTTTTT; V: TRBV29-1; size: NA; D: TRBD1; J: TRBJ2-2